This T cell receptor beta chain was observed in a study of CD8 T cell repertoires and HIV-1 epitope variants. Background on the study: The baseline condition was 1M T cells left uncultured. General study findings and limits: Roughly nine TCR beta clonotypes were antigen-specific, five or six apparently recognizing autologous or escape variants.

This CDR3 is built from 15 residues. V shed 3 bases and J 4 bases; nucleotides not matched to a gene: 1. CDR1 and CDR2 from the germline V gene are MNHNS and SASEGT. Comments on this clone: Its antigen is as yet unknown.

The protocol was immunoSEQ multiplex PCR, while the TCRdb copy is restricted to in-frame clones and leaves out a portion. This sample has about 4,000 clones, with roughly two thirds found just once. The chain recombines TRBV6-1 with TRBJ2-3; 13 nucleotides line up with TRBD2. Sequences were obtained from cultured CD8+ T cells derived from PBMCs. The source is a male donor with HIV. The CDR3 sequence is CASSETSGRPDTQYF. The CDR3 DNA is TGTGCCAGCAGTGAGACTAGCGGGAGGCCAGATACGCAGTATTTT.